The entry below gives a single T cell receptor (beta chain) sequence along with its context. Antigen unknown. Several immunoSEQ plates held equal portions of the genomic DNA taken from each subset. Here immunoSEQ multiplex PCR was the method, and the copy in TCRdb shows in-frame clones only, minus some. In the table there are around 2,000,000 clones, roughly 95% of which are singletons. The CDR3 sequence is 15 residues long. The junction had 3 bases not matched to a gene; V was cut back by 4 bases and J by 2 bases. CDR1 and CDR2 (germline): SQVTM, ANQGSEA. This sample was taken from a study of shared clonotypes between healthy human individuals. Study results and caveats: Naive subsets tended to show greater estimated richness than memory subsets.

Positive CCR7 selection of CD45RO-negative cells yielded the naive CD8 cells, and terminally differentiated effector memory CD45RA+ cells were excluded. This receptor was obtained from a man aged 18 to 29 in good health. Sequenced sample: naive CD8+ T cells sorted from blood. The rearrangement joins TRBV29-1 to TRBJ2-1, with 12 bases matching TRBD2. CDR3 sequence reads: CSVVTSGGPYNEQFF. The CDR3 DNA is TGCAGCGTTGTGACTAGCGGGGGCCCCTACAATGAGCAGTTCTTC.